A single sample gave rise to the 10 T cell receptor beta chains below, sequenced in a study of cytomegalovirus exposure and HLA in healthy donors. Data came from immunoSEQ multiplex PCR; TCRdb stores just in-frame clones and leaves some out. Among about 140,000 clones listed, roughly nine tenths were seen once. Sample: PBMCs. These TCRs come from a man aged 18 to 35 in good health and CMV-seronegative.

The chain carries TRBV5-1 and TRBJ1-2; unclear D gene. The CDR3 consists of 14 residues. Germline V gene lookup returns CDR1 SGHRS and CDR2 YFSETQ. With 4 bases removed from V and 3 bases from J, the gap between germline ends came to 13 bases. CDR3 coding DNA: TGCGCCAGCAGCCCAGTTACGAACGACTATGGCTACACCTTC. Translation gives CASSPVTNDYGYTF.

The chain links TRBV28 to TRBJ2-1; D is unresolved. The V end lost 5 bases, the J end lost 4 bases, and 3 bases lay between the germline ends. Germline values: CDR1 MDHEN, CDR2 SYDVKM. This CDR3 has 11 residues. In DNA, the CDR3 is TGTGCCAGCAGTCCTTACAATGAGCAGTTCTTC. Residues: CASSPYNEQFF.

The rearrangement uses TRBV9 and TRBJ1-2; D is ambiguous. The CDR3 contains 15 residues. The germline CDR1 and CDR2 sequences are SGDLS and YYNGEE. Deletions cut 6 bases from V and 3 bases from J, with 18 bases between. The CDR3 is CASTHRVAGDYGYTF. The CDR3 nucleotides read TGTGCCAGCACCCATAGGGTAGCGGGCGACTATGGCTACACCTTC.

Notes on this clone: Other nucleotide sequences in the sample specify the same CDR3. The V gene is TRBV5-1, the J gene TRBJ1-1; the D is unclear. The CDR3 runs 15 residues. Between the trimmed V and J ends, which lost 0 bases and 0 bases, there was a span of 9 bases. The V gene's germline CDR1 is SGHRS and CDR2 YFSETQ. In DNA, the CDR3 is TGCGCCAGCAGCTTGGTGTCCGGGTTGAACACTGAAGCTTTCTTT. This sequence encodes CASSLVSGLNTEAFF. The variable domain in full, with the rest retrieved from reference TRBV5-1 and TRBJ1-1, is KAGVTQTPRYLIKTRGQQVTLSCSPISGHRSVSWYQQTPGQGLQFLFEYFSETQRNKGNFPGRFSGRQFSNSRSEMNVSTLELGDSALYLCASSLVSGLNTEAFFGQGTRLTVV.

This clone was counted only a few times. The junction departs from the called germline gene at one end, perhaps through a read error. The chain carries TRBV4-1 and TRBJ2-1, with a tentative D call TRBD1 (5 bases). The CDR3 consists of 13 residues. The V gene's germline CDR1 is MGHRA and CDR2 YSYEKL. CDR3 sequence reads: CASSQSLGPAWVF. The DNA for the CDR3 is TGCGCCAGCAGCCAAAGCCTGGGGCCGGCGTGGGTCTTC.

The V and J genes are TRBV28 and TRBJ2-7; TRBD2 is a possible D gene (6 bases). Germline loops: CDR1 MDHEN, CDR2 SYDVKM. The CDR3 length is 14 residues. Trimming shortened V by 7 bases and J by 4 bases, and 17 bases separated the two germline ends. The CDR3 sequence: CASTPLEGGYEQYF. DNA of the CDR3: TGTGCCAGCACCCCCTTAGAGGGAGGATACGAGCAGTACTTC.

This clone came up once. J is TRBJ2-2 and V is TRBV5-1; D is unresolved. This CDR3 has 13 residues. The germline gives CDR1 SGHRS, CDR2 YFSETQ. Trimming pared 1 base from V and 3 bases from J, leaving 4 bases between. In DNA form, the CDR3 reads TGCGCCAGCAGCTTGACAGACACCGGGGAGCTGTTTTTT. This codes for CASSLTDTGELFF.

This clone has just one count. The chain is built from TRBV9 and TRBJ2-7; 7 positions match TRBD1. Germline loops: CDR1 SGDLS, CDR2 YYNGEE. The CDR3 has 15 amino acids. The J segment lost 4 bases and the V segment lost 3 bases, leaving 10 bases of the junction unmatched. The CDR3 is CASSASGTAIYEQYF. The CDR3 DNA follows: TGTGCCAGCAGCGCCTCCGGGACAGCGATTTACGAGCAGTACTTC.

The chain's CDR3 is CASSSIQGTGELFF. CDR3 in DNA: TGTGCCAGCAGCTCCATACAGGGCACCGGGGAGCTGTTTTTT. This sequence joins TRBV11-2 and TRBJ2-2, with D maybe TRBD1 (6 bases). V was shortened by 4 bases and J by 4 bases, with 10 bases between the two germline ends. CDR1 is SGHAT, CDR2 FQNNGV, per germline. The CDR3 has 14 residues.

The chain combines TRBV27 with TRBJ1-6; TRBD1 matches 9 bases. CDR3 length: 19 residues. Germline-derived CDR1 and CDR2 are MNHEY and SMNVEV (reference sequence). V gave up 5 bases and J gave up 5 bases; unmatched junction bases: 16. The CDR3 spells CASSPYPVYRDRDNSPLHF. CDR3 DNA: TGTGCCAGCAGTCCTTACCCCGTGTACCGGGACAGGGATAATTCACCCCTCCACTTT.